The source of this TCR beta chain is a study of shared clonotypes between healthy human individuals. Study-wide points: Sequencing depth was a factor that was expected to affect clonotype sharing among donors. Investigators collected only blood, and repertoires in tissues likely differ.

This clone was observed a few times. The antigen remains undetermined. Other DNA sequences from this sample encode an identical CDR3 as well. The CDR3 spans 13 residues. The ends were cut back, 1 base at V and 1 base at J, with 4 bases in the middle. CDR1 is LNHNV, CDR2 YYDKDF, per germline (reference sequence). At a deep level, the assay was run. Authors' data handling: From ImmunoSEQ came sequences covering only the junction and carrying no quality scores, so filtering differed. Repertoires were generated with immunoSEQ multiplex PCR, while TCRdb's copy carries only in-frame clones and drops some. That table supplies the V and J calls and clone size; D and trimming were determined from the DNA. The sample carries 2 million to 3 million clones, 93% recorded once.

The V gene is TRBV15, the J gene TRBJ1-1; D uncertain. The material sequenced was naive CD4+ T cells from PBMCs. Subset meaning: CD45RA+ positively selected. This sequence originates from a man aged 18 to 35 in good health. Some clones in this sample may be carry-over from other donors' samples. The CDR3 region has the DNA TGTGCCACCAGCAGAGGACAGAACACTGAAGCTTTCTTT. The encoded protein is CATSRGQNTEAFF.